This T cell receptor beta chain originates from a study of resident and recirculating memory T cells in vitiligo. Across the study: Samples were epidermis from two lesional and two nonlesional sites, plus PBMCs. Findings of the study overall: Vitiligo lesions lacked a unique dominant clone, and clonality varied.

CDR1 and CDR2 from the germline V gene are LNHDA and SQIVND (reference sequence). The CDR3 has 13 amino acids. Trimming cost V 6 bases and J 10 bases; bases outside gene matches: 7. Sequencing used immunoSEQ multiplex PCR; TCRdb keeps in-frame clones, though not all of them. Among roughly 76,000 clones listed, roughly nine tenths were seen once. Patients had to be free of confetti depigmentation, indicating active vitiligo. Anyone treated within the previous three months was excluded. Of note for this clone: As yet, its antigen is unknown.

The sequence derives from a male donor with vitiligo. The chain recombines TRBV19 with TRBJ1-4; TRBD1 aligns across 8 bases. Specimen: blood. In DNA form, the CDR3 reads TGTGCCAGTAGAGGACAGGGAACTGGAAAACTGTTTTTT. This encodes CASRGQGTGKLFF.